This TCR beta chain originates from a study of identical twins. The CDR3 totals 14 residues. Germline loops: CDR1 MGHRA, CDR2 YSYEKL. Trimming at V came to 1 base and at J to 3 bases, leaving 2 bases not matched to a gene. In regard to this clonotype: The antigen is unknown.

MiXCR, applied by TCRdb to the 5' RACE reads, yields one record per CDR3 protein. The sample contains just under 650,000 distinct CDR3 sequences, just over 7% of which appear only once. Study outcomes and limitations: The models gave estimates that fell short of the out-of-frame TCR alpha sharing seen in monozygotic twins.

In addition, the sample was reused for a study of yellow fever vaccine responses in identical twins.

This TCR derives from a woman aged 18-29 years in good health. Material: PBMCs. V gene TRBV4-1 combines with J gene TRBJ2-7, with 8 bases matching TRBD2. The CDR3 sequence is CASSQASGGYEQYF. CDR3 nucleotides: TGCGCCAGCAGCCAAGCAAGCGGGGGCTACGAGCAGTACTTC.